The 17 T cell receptor beta chains below come from one sample, sequenced in a study of T cell changes during pregnancy in multiple sclerosis. Produced via immunoSEQ multiplex PCR; TCRdb's table is partial and in-frame only. The sample holds about 72,000 clones; 91% are singletons and the top ten take 0.6% to 0.8%. This specimen consisted of peripheral blood, obtained in the third trimester of pregnancy. These receptors were collected from a female donor in good health, enrolled as a control in a pregnancy study.

In its sample, this clone was seen once. The CDR3 bases are TGTGCCAGCAGCAGAGGGGGCTACGAGCAGTACTTC. Residues: CASSRGGYEQYF. J is TRBJ2-7 and V is TRBV7-2, with a possible D match to TRBD1 (6 bases). The V and J ends lost 5 bases and 3 bases respectively, with 8 bases between them. The CDR3 extends over 12 amino acids. Germline CDR1 SGHTA, CDR2 FQGNSA.

The chain carries TRBV27 and TRBJ2-7, with 7 positions matching TRBD1. V gave up 6 bases and J gave up 4 bases; unmatched junction bases: 9. CDR1 and CDR2 (germline): MNHEY, SMNVEV (reference sequence). The CDR3 is 14 amino acids. This chain's CDR3 is CASSPQARGYEQYF. CDR3 coding DNA: TGTGCCAGCAGCCCTCAGGCCAGGGGGTACGAGCAGTACTTC.

The rearrangement uses TRBV6-1 and TRBJ2-3; tentatively, D is TRBD1 (5 bases). In germline, CDR1 is MNHNS, CDR2 SASEGT. V shed 6 bases and J shed 1 base, with 17 bases lying between them. CDR3 length: 16 residues. CDR3 sequence reads: CASSESRVGGTDTQYF. For the CDR3, the DNA is TGTGCCAGCAGCGAATCCAGGGTTGGGGGCACAGATACGCAGTATTTT.

The V and J genes are TRBV29-1 and TRBJ2-1; TRBD2 agrees at 13 bases. The CDR3 totals 13 residues. V lost 6 bases, J lost 7 bases, and 3 bases stayed unmatched. Germline lookup yields CDR1 SQVTM and CDR2 ANQGSEA. CDR3 protein: CSVRLAGGNEQFF. CDR3 in DNA: TGCAGCGTGAGACTAGCGGGAGGTAATGAGCAGTTCTTC.

This chain joins TRBV4-3 and TRBJ2-1; 8 bases match TRBD1. J was trimmed by 3 bases and V by 0 bases; bases with no gene match: 4. CDR3 length: 16 amino acids. CDR1 and CDR2 (germline): LGHNA, YSLEER. The DNA for the CDR3 is TGCGCCAGCAGCCAAGATCATGGGACAGGCTACAATGAGCAGTTCTTC. Translated: CASSQDHGTGYNEQFF.

The chain is built from TRBV11-1 and TRBJ1-6; 9 positions agree with TRBD1. Germline trimming cut 3 bases from V and 7 bases from J; bases unmatched to any gene: 1. The CDR3 covers 14 residues. Germline loops: CDR1 SGHAT, CDR2 FQDESV (reference sequence). The CDR3 loop is CASSLDRGNSPLHF. The CDR3 DNA follows: TGTGCCAGCAGCTTGGACAGGGGAAATTCACCCCTCCACTTT.

This sequence joins TRBV7-9 and TRBJ2-7; tentative D call: TRBD1 (5 bases). CDR3 size: 15 residues. The V gene's germline CDR1 is SEHNR and CDR2 FQNEAQ (reference sequence). V lost 5 bases and J lost 0, with 14 bases in between. Here the CDR3 DNA reads TGTGCCAGCAGCAGCAGACAGCGCAGCTCCTACGAGCAGTACTTC. It specifies CASSSRQRSSYEQYF.

This clone was observed a single time. This rearrangement joins TRBV6-5 to TRBJ2-3; weak D call: TRBD1 (5 bases). The V and J ends lost 6 bases and 4 bases respectively, with 11 bases between them. Germline CDR1 reads MNHEY; CDR2 reads SVGAGI. The CDR3 has 13 residues. In DNA form, the CDR3 reads TGTGCCAGCAGCCGTATAGGGGCAGATACGCAGTATTTT. Translation: CASSRIGADTQYF.

This clone has only one observation. This chain uses TRBV30 with TRBJ2-7; a weak D match, TRBD2 (6 bases). Germline CDR1 and CDR2: GTSNPN and SVGIG (reference sequence). This CDR3 contains 14 residues. With 5 bases removed from V and 2 bases from J, the gap between germline ends came to 16 bases. The CDR3 region has the DNA TGTGCCTGGGGGGGAGGCGCGGGAACCTACGAGCAGTACTTC. Its protein is CAWGGGAGTYEQYF.

This clone was detected only once. J is TRBJ2-1 and V is TRBV5-1, with TRBD2 matching over 11 bases. V dropped 3 bases and J dropped 7; count of bases not matched to a gene: 9. There are 16 residues in the CDR3. Germline CDR1 and CDR2: SGHRS and YFSETQ. CDR3 DNA sequence: TGCGCCAGCAGCTCTCTCACTAGCGGGAGACGAAATGAGCAGTTCTTC. This gives the protein CASSSLTSGRRNEQFF.

The chain recombines TRBV5-4 with TRBJ1-2; TRBD1 might be the D (6 bases). The V and J ends lost 0 bases and 0 bases respectively, with 12 bases between them. The CDR3 totals 16 residues. The germline V gene has CDR1 SGHNT and CDR2 YYREEE (reference sequence). The CDR3 loop is CASSLAGGGANYGYTF. CDR3 nucleotides: TGTGCCAGCAGCTTGGCCGGAGGGGGGGCTAACTATGGCTACACCTTC.

The chain carries TRBV29-1 and TRBJ1-2; TRBD1 is a possible D gene (6 bases). The length of the CDR3 is 13 residues. Trimming took off 4 bases at V and 4 bases at J, with 13 bases between the two ends. Germline-derived CDR1 and CDR2 are SQVTM and ANQGSEA. The DNA for the CDR3 is TGCAGCGTTGCCTGGGACACCTCCTATGGCTACACCTTC. Translating it yields CSVAWDTSYGYTF.

The chain couples TRBV23-1 to TRBJ1-3; the D gene is possibly TRBD1 (6 bases). TRBV23-1 qualifies as an ORF whose function is uncertain. The V end lost 8 bases, the J end lost 0 bases, and 23 bases lay between the germline ends. This CDR3 is 18 amino acids long. CDR3 DNA sequence: TGCGCCAGCCGACGGACAGAACTTCGAGGATCCTCTGGAAACACCATATATTTT. This encodes CASRRTELRGSSGNTIYF.

This chain joins TRBV5-1 and TRBJ1-4; 8 bases fit TRBD1. CDR3 length: 15 residues. CDR1 and CDR2 from the germline V gene are SGHRS and YFSETQ. The V gene end was trimmed by 0 bases and the J gene end by 9 bases; junction bases not matched to a gene: 7. CDR3 coding DNA: TGCGCCAGCAGCTTGGGCGACAGGGGTCGGCAAAAACTGTTTTTT. Residues: CASSLGDRGRQKLFF. The full variable domain, with the rest looked up from reference TRBV5-1 and TRBJ1-4, is KAGVTQTPRYLIKTRGQQVTLSCSPISGHRSVSWYQQTPGQGLQFLFEYFSETQRNKGNFPGRFSGRQFSNSRSEMNVSTLELGDSALYLCASSLGDRGRQKLFFGSGTQLSVL.

The CDR3 bases are TGTGCCAGCAGCTTTTCCCGCGATTACGAGCAGTACTTC. Translated, it gives CASSFSRDYEQYF. This chain connects TRBV11-2 to TRBJ2-7; D remains ambiguous. The CDR3 has 13 amino acids. The V and J ends lost 3 bases and 4 bases respectively, with 10 bases between them. Germline values: CDR1 SGHAT, CDR2 FQNNGV.

The CDR3: CASSSTLEYEQYF. CDR3 DNA sequence: TGTGCCAGCAGCTCCACCTTAGAGTACGAGCAGTACTTC. The rearrangement links TRBV7-6 to TRBJ2-7; D is uncertain. The CDR3 length is 13 residues. Germline loops: CDR1 SGHVS, CDR2 FNYEAQ. Trimming stripped 4 bases from V and 4 bases from J, with 11 bases between.

The genes are TRBV7-9 and TRBJ1-2; TRBD1 might be the D (6 bases). CDR1 is SEHNR and CDR2 is FQNEAQ in the germline V gene (reference sequence). The length of the CDR3 is 12 residues. In nucleotides, the CDR3 is TGTGCGGGGGCAGCAAGTAACTATGGCTACACCTTC. This gives the protein CAGAASNYGYTF.